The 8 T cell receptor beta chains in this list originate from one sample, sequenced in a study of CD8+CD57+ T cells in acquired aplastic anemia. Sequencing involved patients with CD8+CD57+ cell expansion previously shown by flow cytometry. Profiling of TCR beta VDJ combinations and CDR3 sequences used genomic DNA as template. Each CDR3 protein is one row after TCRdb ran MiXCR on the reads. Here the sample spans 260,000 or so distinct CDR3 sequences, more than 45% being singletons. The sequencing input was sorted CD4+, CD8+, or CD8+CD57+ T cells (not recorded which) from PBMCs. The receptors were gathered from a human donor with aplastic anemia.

CDR3 amino acids: CASSLGGPSYEKLFF. The CDR3 DNA reads TGTGCCAGCAGCTTAGGGGGGCCTTCCTATGAAAAACTGTTTTTT. V and J are TRBV5-4 and TRBJ1-4; possible D gene TRBD1, 6 bases. V gave up 2 bases and J gave up 6 bases, with 14 bases separating them. This CDR3 spans 15 amino acids. Germline loops: CDR1 SGHNT, CDR2 YYREEE (reference sequence).

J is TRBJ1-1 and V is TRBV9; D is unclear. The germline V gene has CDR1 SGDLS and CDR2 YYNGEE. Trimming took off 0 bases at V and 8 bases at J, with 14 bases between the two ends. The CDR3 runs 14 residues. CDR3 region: CASSVGVSSPEAFF. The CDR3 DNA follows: TGTGCCAGCAGCGTAGGAGTGTCCTCCCCCGAAGCTTTCTTT.

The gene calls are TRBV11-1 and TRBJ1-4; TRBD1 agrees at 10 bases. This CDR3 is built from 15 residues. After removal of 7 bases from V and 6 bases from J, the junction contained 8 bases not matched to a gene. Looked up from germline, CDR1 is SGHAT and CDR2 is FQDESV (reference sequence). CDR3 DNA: TGTGCCAGCATCCTTCGGGGGACAGGGGATGAAAAACTGTTTTTT. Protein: CASILRGTGDEKLFF.

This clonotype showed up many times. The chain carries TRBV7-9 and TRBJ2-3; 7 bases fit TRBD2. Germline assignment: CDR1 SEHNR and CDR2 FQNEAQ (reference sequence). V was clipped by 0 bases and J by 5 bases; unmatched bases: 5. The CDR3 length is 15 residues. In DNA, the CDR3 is TGTGCCAGCAGCTTAGCAGGGAGGGCCCAAGATACGCAGTATTTT. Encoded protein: CASSLAGRAQDTQYF.

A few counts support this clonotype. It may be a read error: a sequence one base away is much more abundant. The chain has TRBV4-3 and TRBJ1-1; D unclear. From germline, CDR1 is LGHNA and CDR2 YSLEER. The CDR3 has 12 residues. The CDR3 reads CASNQAGTEAFF. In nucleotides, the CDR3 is TGCGCCAGCAACCAAGCGGGGACTGAAGCTTTCTTT.

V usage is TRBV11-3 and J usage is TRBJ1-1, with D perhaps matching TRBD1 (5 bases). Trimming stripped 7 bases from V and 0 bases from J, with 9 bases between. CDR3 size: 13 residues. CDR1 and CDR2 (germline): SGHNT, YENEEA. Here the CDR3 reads CASTLGVNTEAFF. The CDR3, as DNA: TGTGCCAGCACGCTAGGGGTGAACACTGAAGCTTTCTTT.

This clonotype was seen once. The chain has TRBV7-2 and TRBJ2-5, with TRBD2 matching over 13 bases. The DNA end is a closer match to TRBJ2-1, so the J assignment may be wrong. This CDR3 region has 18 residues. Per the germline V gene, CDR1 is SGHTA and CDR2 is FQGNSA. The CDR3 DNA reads TGTGCCAGCAGCCCGACCTCGACTAGCGGGAGGCCCAACAATGAGCAGTTCTTC. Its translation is CASSPTSTSGRPNNEQFF.

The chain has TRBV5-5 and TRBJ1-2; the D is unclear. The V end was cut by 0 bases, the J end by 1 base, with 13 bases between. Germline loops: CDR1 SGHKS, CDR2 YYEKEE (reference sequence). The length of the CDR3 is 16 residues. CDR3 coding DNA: TGTGCCAGCAGCTTGGTGACTGCGGCAGTTAACTATGGCTACACCTTC. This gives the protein CASSLVTAAVNYGYTF.